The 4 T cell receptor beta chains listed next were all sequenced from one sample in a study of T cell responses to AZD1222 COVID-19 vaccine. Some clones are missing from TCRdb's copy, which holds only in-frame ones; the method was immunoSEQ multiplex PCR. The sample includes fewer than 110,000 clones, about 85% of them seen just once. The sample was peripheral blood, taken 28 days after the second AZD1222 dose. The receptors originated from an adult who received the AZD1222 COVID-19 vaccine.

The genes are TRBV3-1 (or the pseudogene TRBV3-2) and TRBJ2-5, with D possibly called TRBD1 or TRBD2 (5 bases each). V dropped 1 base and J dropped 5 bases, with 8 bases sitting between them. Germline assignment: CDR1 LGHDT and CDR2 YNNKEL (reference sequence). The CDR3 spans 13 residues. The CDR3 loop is CASSQGGAETQYF. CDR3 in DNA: TGTGCCAGCAGCCAAGGAGGGGCGGAGACCCAGTACTTC.

CDR3 amino acids: CASSQNTGLNQPQHF. DNA of the CDR3: TGTGCCAGCAGCCAGAATACAGGGCTCAATCAGCCCCAGCATTTT. The chain recombines TRBV7-2 with TRBJ1-5, with D tentatively TRBD1 (6 bases). The CDR3 is 15 amino acids. V was clipped by 5 bases and J by 3 bases, with 14 bases between them. The germline V gene encodes CDR1 SGHTA and CDR2 FQGNSA.

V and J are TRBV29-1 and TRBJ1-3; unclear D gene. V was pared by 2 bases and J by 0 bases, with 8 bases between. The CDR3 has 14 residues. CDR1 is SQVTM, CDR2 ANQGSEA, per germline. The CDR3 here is CSVEKQSSGNTIYF. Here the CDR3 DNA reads TGCAGCGTTGAAAAACAGAGCTCTGGAAACACCATATATTTT.

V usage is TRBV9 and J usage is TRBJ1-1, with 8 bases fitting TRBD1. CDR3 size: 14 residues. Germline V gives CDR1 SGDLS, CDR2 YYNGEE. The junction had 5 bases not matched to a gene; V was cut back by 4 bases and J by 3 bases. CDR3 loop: CASSSTGDHTEAFF. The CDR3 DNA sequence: TGTGCCAGCAGCTCGACAGGGGACCACACTGAAGCTTTCTTT.